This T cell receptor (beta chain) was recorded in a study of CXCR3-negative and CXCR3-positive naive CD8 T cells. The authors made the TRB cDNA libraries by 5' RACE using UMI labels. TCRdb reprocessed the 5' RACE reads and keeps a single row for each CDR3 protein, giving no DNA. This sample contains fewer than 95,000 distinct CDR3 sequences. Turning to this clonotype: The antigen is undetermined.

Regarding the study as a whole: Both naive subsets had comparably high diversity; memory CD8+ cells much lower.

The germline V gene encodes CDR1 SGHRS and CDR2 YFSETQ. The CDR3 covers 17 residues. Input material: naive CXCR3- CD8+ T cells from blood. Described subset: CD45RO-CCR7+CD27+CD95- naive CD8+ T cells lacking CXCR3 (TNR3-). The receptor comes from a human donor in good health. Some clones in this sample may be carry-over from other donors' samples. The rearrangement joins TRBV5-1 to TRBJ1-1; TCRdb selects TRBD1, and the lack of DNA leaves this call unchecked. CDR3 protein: CASSLEGRGRGSPEAFF.